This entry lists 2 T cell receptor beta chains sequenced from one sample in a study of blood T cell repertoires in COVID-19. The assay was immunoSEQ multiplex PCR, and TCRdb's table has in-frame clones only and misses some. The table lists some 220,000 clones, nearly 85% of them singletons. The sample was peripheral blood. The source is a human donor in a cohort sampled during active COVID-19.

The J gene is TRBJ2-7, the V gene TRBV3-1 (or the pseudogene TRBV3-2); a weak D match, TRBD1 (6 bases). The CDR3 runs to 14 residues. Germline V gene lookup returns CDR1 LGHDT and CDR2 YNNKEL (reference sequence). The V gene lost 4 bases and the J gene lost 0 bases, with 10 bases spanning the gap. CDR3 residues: CASSPGTSSYEQYF. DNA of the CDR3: TGTGCCAGCAGCCCCGGGACAAGCTCCTACGAGCAGTACTTC.

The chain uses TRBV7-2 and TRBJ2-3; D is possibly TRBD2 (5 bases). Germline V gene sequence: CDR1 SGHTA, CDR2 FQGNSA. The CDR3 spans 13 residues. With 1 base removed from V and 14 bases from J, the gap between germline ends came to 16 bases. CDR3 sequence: CASSLGVAGKAYF. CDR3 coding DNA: TGTGCCAGCAGCTTAGGGGTGGCGGGCAAGGCGTATTTT.